One and the same sample provided the 32 T cell receptor beta chains below, sequenced in a study of CD8+CD57+ T cells in acquired aplastic anemia. Genomic DNA acted as the template from which TCR beta VDJ combination and CDR3 sequence profiling were carried out. From the reads, TCRdb called clonotypes with MiXCR, one entry per CDR3 protein. The sample has 150,000 to 200,000 distinct CDR3 sequences, 64% seen once. Source material: sorted CD4+, CD8+, or CD8+CD57+ T cells (not recorded which) from PBMCs. These receptors were collected from a human donor with severe aplastic anemia or a healthy control (not recorded which).

In this sample, this clonotype turned up once. J is TRBJ2-2 and V is TRBV7-3, with TRBD2 matching 8 bases. Trimming took 2 bases from V and 3 from J; bases not matched to a gene: 8. Germline V lookup: CDR1 SGHTA, CDR2 FQGTGA. The CDR3 is 17 residues long. This chain's CDR3 is CASSLVRAGEDTGELFF. CDR3 sequence (DNA): TGTGCCAGCAGCTTAGTCCGAGCGGGAGAAGACACCGGGGAGCTGTTTTTT.

The V and J genes are TRBV19 and TRBJ1-2; D remains ambiguous. Germline V CDR1 and CDR2: LNHDA, SQIVND (reference sequence). Trimming removed 6 bases from V and 14 bases from J, with 19 bases in between. CDR3 length equals 12 residues. The CDR3 sequence: CASRSRTAVVTF. In DNA, the CDR3 is TGTGCCAGTAGATCCAGGACCGCCGTCGTTACCTTC.

This clonotype has more than one count but fewer than ten. J is TRBJ2-3 and V is TRBV2; D gene ambiguous. V lost 4 bases, J lost 0 bases, and 14 bases lay in between. The CDR3 is 16 amino acids. CDR1 is SNHLY, CDR2 FYNNEI, per germline. CDR3 in amino acids: CASSASFGPSTDTQYF. The CDR3 DNA follows: TGTGCCAGCAGTGCATCGTTCGGACCCAGCACAGATACGCAGTATTTT.

The V call is TRBV7-9, the J call TRBJ2-2; 7 bases match TRBD1. The CDR3 length is 14 residues. The junction had 5 bases not matched to a gene; V was cut back by 5 bases and J by 5 bases. The germline gives CDR1 SEHNR, CDR2 FQNEAQ (reference sequence). In DNA form, the CDR3 reads TGTGCCAGCAGCCCCAGACAGGGTACCGGGGAGCTGTTTTTT. Translated, it gives CASSPRQGTGELFF.

Here the CDR3 DNA reads TGTGCCAGCAGTGGGTCCGGGGGCGGCAATCAGCCCCAGCATTTT. This encodes CASSGSGGGNQPQHF. V is TRBV2 and J is TRBJ1-5, with D perhaps TRBD1 (6 bases). This CDR3 has 15 amino acids. Germline CDR1 is SNHLY and CDR2 is FYNNEI. The ends were cut back, 4 bases at V and 2 bases at J, with 12 bases in the middle.

The gene calls are TRBV9 and TRBJ2-1; 14 nucleotides line up with TRBD2. The CDR3 totals 18 residues. From germline, CDR1 is SGDLS and CDR2 YYNGEE. Losses at the gene ends were 2 bases for V and 0 bases for J; bases not matched to a gene: 4. CDR3 protein: CASSVGLAGGTSYNEQFF. In nucleotides, the CDR3 is TGTGCCAGCAGCGTCGGACTAGCGGGGGGAACCTCCTACAATGAGCAGTTCTTC.

This clonotype was counted ten times or more. The chain carries TRBV9 and TRBJ2-3; D is undetermined. Trimming left V 0 bases short and J 4 bases short, with 9 bases between. CDR1 SGDLS and CDR2 YYNGEE come from the germline V gene. The CDR3 loop spans 14 amino acids. This chain's CDR3 is CASSVGNSADTQYF. The CDR3 DNA reads as TGTGCCAGCAGCGTAGGCAATTCTGCAGATACGCAGTATTTT.

This clonotype has more than one count but fewer than ten. The rearrangement links TRBV2 to TRBJ1-6, with D maybe TRBD1 (5 bases). Germline assignment: CDR1 SNHLY and CDR2 FYNNEI. V lost 1 base and J lost 1, with 8 bases in between. This CDR3 contains 16 residues. The CDR3 DNA reads as TGTGCCAGCAGTGAAGTATGGGGGTCCTATAATTCACCCCTCCACTTT. It codes for CASSEVWGSYNSPLHF.

The J gene is TRBJ1-2, the V gene TRBV12-3 or TRBV12-4; D is ambiguous. Trimming took off 3 bases at V and 7 bases at J, with 6 bases between the two ends. There are 11 residues in the CDR3. The CDR3 sequence: CASSFKAGYTF. The CDR3 DNA reads TGTGCCAGCAGTTTTAAGGCTGGCTACACCTTC.

The V call is TRBV7-2, the J call TRBJ1-1; D is undetermined. The length of the CDR3 is 13 residues. Trimming shortened V by 3 bases and J by 1 base, and 6 bases separated the two germline ends. Germline values: CDR1 SGHTA, CDR2 FQGNSA. This chain's CDR3 is CASSLQANTEAFF. CDR3 bases: TGTGCCAGCAGCTTGCAAGCGAACACTGAAGCTTTCTTT.

CDR3 amino acids: CASSFGDWNTEAFF. The DNA for the CDR3 is TGCGCCAGCAGCTTTGGGGATTGGAACACTGAAGCTTTCTTT. The chain carries TRBV5-1 and TRBJ1-1; D unclear. V lost 2 bases, J lost 1 base, and 9 bases lay in between. The CDR3 contains 14 residues. Germline assignment: CDR1 SGHRS and CDR2 YFSETQ.

This chain links TRBV3-1 with TRBJ2-2; no reliable D call. Trimming removed 3 bases from V and 2 bases from J, with 10 bases in between. This CDR3 contains 15 residues. Germline CDR1 is LGHDT and CDR2 is YNNKEL (reference sequence). CDR3 amino acids: CASSHLPINTGELFF. In DNA, the CDR3 is TGTGCCAGCAGCCATCTCCCCATCAACACCGGGGAGCTGTTTTTT. Based on the CDR3 plus reference TRBV3-1 and TRBJ2-2, the full variable domain is DTAVSQTPKYLVTQMGNDKSIKCEQNLGHDTMYWYKQDSKKFLKIMFSYNNKELIINETVPNRFSPKSPDKAHLNLHINSLELGDSAVYFCASSHLPINTGELFFGEGSRLTVL.

The rearrangement links TRBV10-2 to TRBJ1-6; D is unclear. The CDR3 has 15 residues. Germline V gene data show CDR1 as WSHSY and CDR2 as SAAADI. V lost 3 bases and J 4 bases, leaving 10 bases between the germline ends. The CDR3 bases are TGCGCCAGCAGTGATTCCCAGGTGTATAATTCACCCCTCCACTTT. It is translated as CASSDSQVYNSPLHF.

The rearrangement uses TRBV2 and TRBJ1-5; D may be TRBD1 (6 bases). Trimming took 7 bases from V and 0 from J, leaving 10 bases between them. The CDR3 extends over 14 amino acids. Germline V CDR1 and CDR2: SNHLY, FYNNEI. The CDR3 loop is CASTKDSSNQPQHF. CDR3 nucleotide sequence: TGTGCCAGCACGAAGGACAGTAGCAATCAGCCCCAGCATTTT.

In this sample, this clonotype turned up once. The chain employs TRBV29-1 and TRBJ1-1, with D possibly TRBD1 on 5 matching bases. CDR1 is SQVTM and CDR2 is ANQGSEA in the germline V gene. The CDR3 has 17 residues. V lost 4 bases and J lost 4, with 25 bases in between. The DNA of the CDR3 is TGCAGCGTTGGAGGCTTAGGTGGCACGGGGCCGGGCACTGAAGCTTTCTTT. It yields the protein CSVGGLGGTGPGTEAFF.

V gene TRBV10-1 combines with J gene TRBJ2-7; no reliable D call. CDR3 length equals 12 residues. Between the trimmed V and J ends, which lost 0 bases and 4 bases, there was a span of 4 bases. Germline CDR1 and CDR2: WNHNN and SYGVQD (reference sequence). The CDR3 DNA sequence: TGCGCCAGCAGTGAGTCGAAGTACGAGCAGTACTTC. It encodes CASSESKYEQYF.

Remarks on this clonotype: The junction does not match germline at one end; this may be a read error. The CDR3 protein is CASSLGTGAGNSPLLF. The CDR3 DNA sequence: TGTGCTAGCAGCTTAGGGACAGGGGCCGGTAATTCACCCCTCCTCTTT. The J gene is TRBJ1-6, the V gene TRBV7-7; 10 nucleotides agree with TRBD1. The CDR3 length is 16 residues. CDR1 and CDR2 (germline): SSHAT, FNYEAQ (reference sequence).

J is TRBJ1-1 and V is TRBV12-3 or TRBV12-4; 8 positions agree with TRBD1. With V trimmed by 5 bases and J by 5 bases, 10 bases remained unmatched. This CDR3 has 15 amino acids. CDR3 nucleotides: TGTGCCAGCAGTCCGACAGGGGCCGGAGGGACTGAAGCTTTCTTT. It is translated as CASSPTGAGGTEAFF.

V is TRBV2 and J is TRBJ1-5; perhaps TRBD1 as D (6 bases). The CDR3 runs 15 residues. Germline V CDR1 and CDR2: SNHLY, FYNNEI. V lost 1 base to trimming and J lost 3 bases, with 10 bases between them. CDR3 protein: CASSEEGGTNQPQHF. The CDR3, as DNA: TGTGCCAGCAGTGAAGAGGGGGGGACCAATCAGCCCCAGCATTTT.

About this clonotype itself: The junction and the germline gene differ at one end; a read error may be behind it. J is TRBJ1-1 and V is TRBV5-8, with no clear D. Germline V gene lookup returns CDR1 SGHTS and CDR2 YDEGEE. This CDR3 has 13 residues. The CDR3 reads CASSLMEYTKAFF. The CDR3 nucleotides are TGTGCCAGCAGCTTGATGGAGTACACTAAAGCTTTCTTT.

This clonotype has just a few counts. The J gene is TRBJ2-2, the V gene TRBV7-3; 7 positions match TRBD1. Germline trimming cut 4 bases from V and 0 bases from J; bases unmatched to any gene: 2. Germline assignment: CDR1 SGHTA and CDR2 FQGTGA. The CDR3 totals 15 residues. Here the CDR3 DNA reads TGTGCCAGCAGCTCCGGGACAGCGAACACCGGGGAGCTGTTTTTT. Amino acids: CASSSGTANTGELFF.

This clonotype turned up a few times. The genes are TRBV5-4 and TRBJ1-4, with no clear D. The V end lost 0 bases, the J end lost 0 bases, and 6 bases lay between the germline ends. CDR3 size: 15 residues. Germline V gene data show CDR1 as SGHNT and CDR2 as YYREEE (reference sequence). CDR3 residues: CASSLGGSTNEKLFF. The CDR3 DNA sequence: TGTGCCAGCAGCTTGGGTGGATCAACTAATGAAAAACTGTTTTTT.

This clonotype was detected only once. Sequence at one end of the junction differs from germline and may be a read error. The V and J genes are TRBV9 and TRBJ2-2, with D tentatively TRBD1 or TRBD2 (5 bases each). The CDR3 runs 14 residues. CDR1 is SGDLS and CDR2 is YYNGEE in the germline V gene. CDR3 bases: TGTGCCAGCAGCGTGGGCAGGGAAACCGGGGAGCCGTTTTTT. Encoded protein: CASSVGRETGEPFF.

This clonotype has a single count. The chain joins TRBV7-9 to TRBJ1-4, with 7 bases lining up with TRBD1. This CDR3 comprises 14 residues. Trimming removed 5 bases from V and 7 bases from J; junction bases left unmatched: 7. Germline V gives CDR1 SEHNR, CDR2 FQNEAQ (reference sequence). The chain's CDR3 is CASSQGQLGEKLFF. The CDR3 nucleotides are TGTGCCAGCAGCCAGGGACAGCTCGGTGAAAAACTGTTTTTT.

This clonotype has more than one count but fewer than ten. The gene calls are TRBV5-4 and TRBJ1-5; D is perhaps TRBD1 (5 bases). The CDR3 is 14 amino acids. V was trimmed by 5 bases and J by 4 bases, leaving 13 bases between them. The germline V gene has CDR1 SGHNT and CDR2 YYREEE (reference sequence). CDR3 protein: CASRGRAGNQPQHF. The CDR3 nucleotides read TGTGCCAGCAGGGGGCGGGCAGGGAATCAGCCCCAGCATTTT.

The chain carries TRBV2 and TRBJ2-6; D call uncertain. Germline CDR1 SNHLY, CDR2 FYNNEI. The CDR3 spans 15 residues. V lost 7 bases, J lost 0 bases, and 10 bases lay in between. The CDR3 bases are TGTGCCAGCAAGGTATCCGTCTCTGGGGCCAACGTCCTGACTTTC. It codes for CASKVSVSGANVLTF.

The chain recombines TRBV7-3 with TRBJ1-1; 8 bases are a match to TRBD1. This CDR3 is 15 amino acids long. CDR1 is SGHTA and CDR2 is FQGTGA in the germline V gene. The trim removed 2 bases at V and 5 bases at J, leaving 7 bases unmatched. The CDR3 loop is CASSLGTGLRTEAFF. The CDR3, as DNA: TGTGCCAGCAGCTTAGGGACAGGTTTGAGGACTGAAGCTTTCTTT.

V and J are TRBV7-2 and TRBJ1-3; TRBD1 is a possible D gene (6 bases). Per the germline V gene, CDR1 is SGHTA and CDR2 is FQGNSA. The V and J ends lost 3 bases and 8 bases respectively, with 11 bases between them. CDR3 length: 13 residues. The CDR3 loop is CASSLLQGDTIYF. In nucleotides, the CDR3 is TGTGCCAGCAGCTTGTTACAGGGTGACACCATATATTTT.

CDR3 sequence reads: CASSLDSPPFGGTHTDTQYF. The CDR3 DNA follows: TGTGCCAGCAGTTTGGACTCCCCACCGTTCGGGGGGACCCACACAGATACGCAGTATTTT. The chain recombines TRBV7-9 with TRBJ2-3, with 7 nucleotides matching TRBD2. This CDR3 contains 20 residues. The germline gives CDR1 SEHNR, CDR2 FQNEAQ (reference sequence). V lost 6 bases and J lost 2; bases outside the gene matches: 23.

V usage is TRBV15 and J usage is TRBJ2-7; the D gene is possibly TRBD1 (6 bases). There are 16 residues in the CDR3. Germline V gene sequence: CDR1 LNHNV, CDR2 YYDKDF (reference sequence). Trimming left V 1 base short and J 1 base short, with 14 bases between. CDR3 in DNA: TGTGCCACCAGCAGAGCCGGGACATGGGGTTCCTACGAGCAGTACTTC. It specifies CATSRAGTWGSYEQYF.

Comment on this clonotype: An end of the junction differs from the germline gene, which may be a read error. V is TRBV7-2 and J is TRBJ1-4, with D uncertain. The length of the CDR3 is 12 residues. The germline CDR1 and CDR2 sequences are SGHTA and FQGNSA. The CDR3 spells CASSSIGEKLFF. The CDR3 DNA follows: TGTGCCAGCAGCTCAATAGGTGAAAAACTGTTCTTT.

This clonotype was observed a single time. The rearrangement links TRBV7-2 to TRBJ1-1; 7 nucleotides match TRBD1. Looked up from germline, CDR1 is SGHTA and CDR2 is FQGNSA. The CDR3 has 15 residues. V shed 1 base, J shed 7 bases, and the junction held 9 bases outside the gene matches. The CDR3, as DNA: TGTGCCAGCAGCTTAGACGCAGGGGGATTGTATGAAGCTTTCTTT. Translating gives CASSLDAGGLYEAFF.